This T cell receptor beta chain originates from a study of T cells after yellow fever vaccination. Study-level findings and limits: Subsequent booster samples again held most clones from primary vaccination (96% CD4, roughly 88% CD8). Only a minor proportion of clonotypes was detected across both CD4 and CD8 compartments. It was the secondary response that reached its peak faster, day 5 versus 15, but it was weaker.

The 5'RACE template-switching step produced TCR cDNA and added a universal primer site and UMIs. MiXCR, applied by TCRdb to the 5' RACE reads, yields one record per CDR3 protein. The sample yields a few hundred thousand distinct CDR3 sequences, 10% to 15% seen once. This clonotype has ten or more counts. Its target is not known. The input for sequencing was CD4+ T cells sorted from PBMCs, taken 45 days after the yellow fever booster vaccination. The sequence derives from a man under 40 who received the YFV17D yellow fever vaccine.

The CDR3 is CASSSSGGKAAFF. Written as DNA, the CDR3 is TGTGCCAGCAGCTCCTCAGGGGGGAAAGCAGCTTTCTTT. This rearrangement joins TRBV7-3 to TRBJ1-1, with TRBD1 matching over 7 bases. CDR3 size: 13 residues. Germline-derived CDR1 and CDR2 are SGHTA and FQGTGA. V gave up 4 bases and J gave up 10 bases; unmatched junction bases: 9.